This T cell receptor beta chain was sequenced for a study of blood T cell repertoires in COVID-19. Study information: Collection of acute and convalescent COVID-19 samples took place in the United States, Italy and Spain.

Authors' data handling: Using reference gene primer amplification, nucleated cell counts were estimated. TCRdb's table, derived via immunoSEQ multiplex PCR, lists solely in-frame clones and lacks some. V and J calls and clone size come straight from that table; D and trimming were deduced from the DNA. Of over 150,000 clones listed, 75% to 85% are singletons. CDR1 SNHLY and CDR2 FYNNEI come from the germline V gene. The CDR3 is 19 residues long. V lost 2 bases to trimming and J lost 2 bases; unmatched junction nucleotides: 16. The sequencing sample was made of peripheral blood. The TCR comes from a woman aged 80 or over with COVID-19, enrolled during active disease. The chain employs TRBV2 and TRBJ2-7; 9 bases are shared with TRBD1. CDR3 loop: CASSEHAKLGTGTPYEQYF. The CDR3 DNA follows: TGTGCCAGCAGTGAACACGCCAAACTAGGGACAGGGACACCCTACGAGCAGTACTTC.